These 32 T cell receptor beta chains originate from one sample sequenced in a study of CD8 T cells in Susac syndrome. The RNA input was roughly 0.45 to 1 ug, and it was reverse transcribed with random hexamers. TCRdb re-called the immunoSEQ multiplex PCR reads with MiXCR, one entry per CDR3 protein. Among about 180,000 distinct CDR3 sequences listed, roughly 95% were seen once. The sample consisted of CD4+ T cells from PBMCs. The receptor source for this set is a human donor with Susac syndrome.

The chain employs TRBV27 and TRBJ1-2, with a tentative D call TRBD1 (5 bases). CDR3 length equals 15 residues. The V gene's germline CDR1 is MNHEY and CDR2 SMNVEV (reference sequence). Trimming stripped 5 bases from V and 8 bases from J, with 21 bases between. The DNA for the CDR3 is TGTGCCAGCAGTCCCCAGGGCCCCGAAATGGGAGGCTACACCTTC. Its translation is CASSPQGPEMGGYTF.

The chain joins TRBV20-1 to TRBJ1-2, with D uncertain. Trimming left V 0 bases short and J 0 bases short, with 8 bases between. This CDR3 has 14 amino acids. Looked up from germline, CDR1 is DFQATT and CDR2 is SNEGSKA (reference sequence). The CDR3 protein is CSARDPVSNYGYTF. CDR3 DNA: TGCAGTGCTAGAGACCCAGTTTCTAACTATGGCTACACCTTC.

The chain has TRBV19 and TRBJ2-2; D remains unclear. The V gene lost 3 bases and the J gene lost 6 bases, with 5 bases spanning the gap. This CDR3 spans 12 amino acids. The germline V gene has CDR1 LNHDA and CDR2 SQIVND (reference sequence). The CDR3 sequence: CASSILPGELFF. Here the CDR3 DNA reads TGTGCCAGTAGTATCCTCCCCGGGGAGCTGTTTTTT.

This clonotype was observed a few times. The CDR3 reads CSVAGGKETQYF. CDR3 bases: TGCAGCGTTGCAGGGGGCAAGGAGACCCAGTACTTC. The rearrangement uses TRBV29-1 and TRBJ2-5, with TRBD1 matching 8 bases. The CDR3 length is 12 residues. Germline assignment: CDR1 SQVTM and CDR2 ANQGSEA. The trim removed 4 bases at V and 5 bases at J, leaving 3 bases unmatched. Supplemented by reference TRBV29-1 and TRBJ2-5, the full variable domain reads SAVISQKPSRDICQRGTSLTIQCQVDSQVTMMFWYRQQPGQSLTLIATANQGSEATYESGFVIDKFPISRPNLTFSTLTVSNMSPEDSSIYLCSVAGGKETQYFGPGTRLLVL.

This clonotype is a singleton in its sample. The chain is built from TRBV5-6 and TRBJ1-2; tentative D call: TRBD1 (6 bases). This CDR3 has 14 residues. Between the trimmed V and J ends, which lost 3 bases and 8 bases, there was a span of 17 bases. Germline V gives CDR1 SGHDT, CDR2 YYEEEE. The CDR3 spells CASSSDDHRAGYTF. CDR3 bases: TGTGCCAGCAGCTCCGACGATCACAGGGCGGGCTACACCTTC.

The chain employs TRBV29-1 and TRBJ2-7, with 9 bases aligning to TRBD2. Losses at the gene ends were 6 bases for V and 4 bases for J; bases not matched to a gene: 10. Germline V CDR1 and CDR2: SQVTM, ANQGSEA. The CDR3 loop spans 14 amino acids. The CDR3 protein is CSVMFGLATYEQYF. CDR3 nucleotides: TGCAGCGTCATGTTTGGACTAGCGACTTACGAGCAGTACTTC.

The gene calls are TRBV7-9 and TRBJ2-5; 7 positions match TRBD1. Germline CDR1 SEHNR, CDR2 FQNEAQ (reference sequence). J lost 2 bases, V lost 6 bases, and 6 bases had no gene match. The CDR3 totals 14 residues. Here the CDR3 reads CASSSQQGQETQYF. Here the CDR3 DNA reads TGTGCCAGCAGTTCTCAACAGGGGCAAGAGACCCAGTACTTC.

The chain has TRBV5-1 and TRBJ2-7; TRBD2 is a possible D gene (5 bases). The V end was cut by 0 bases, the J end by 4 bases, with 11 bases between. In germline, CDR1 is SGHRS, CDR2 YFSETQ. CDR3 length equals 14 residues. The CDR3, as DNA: TGCGCCAGCAGCTTGGTGGGCGCGGGTTACGAGCAGTACGTC. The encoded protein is CASSLVGAGYEQYV.

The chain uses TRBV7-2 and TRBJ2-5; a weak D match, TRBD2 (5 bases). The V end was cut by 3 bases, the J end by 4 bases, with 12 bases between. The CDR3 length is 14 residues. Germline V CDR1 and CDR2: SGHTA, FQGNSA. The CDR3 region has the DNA TGTGCCAGCAGCTTTTGGGAGTGGGGAGAGACCCAGTACTTC. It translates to CASSFWEWGETQYF.

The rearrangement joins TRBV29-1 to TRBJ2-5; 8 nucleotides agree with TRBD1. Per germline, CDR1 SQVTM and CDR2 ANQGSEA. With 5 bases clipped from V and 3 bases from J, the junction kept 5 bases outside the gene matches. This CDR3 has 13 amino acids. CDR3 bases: TGCAGCGTTTGGGACAGGATGGAAGAGACCCAGTACTTC. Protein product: CSVWDRMEETQYF.

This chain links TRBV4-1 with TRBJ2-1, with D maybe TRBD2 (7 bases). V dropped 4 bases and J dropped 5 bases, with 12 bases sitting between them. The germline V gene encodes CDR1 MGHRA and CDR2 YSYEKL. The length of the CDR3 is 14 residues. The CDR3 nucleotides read TGCGCCAGCAGCCGGGGGGGCCTTGACAATGAGCAGTTCTTC. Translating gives CASSRGGLDNEQFF.

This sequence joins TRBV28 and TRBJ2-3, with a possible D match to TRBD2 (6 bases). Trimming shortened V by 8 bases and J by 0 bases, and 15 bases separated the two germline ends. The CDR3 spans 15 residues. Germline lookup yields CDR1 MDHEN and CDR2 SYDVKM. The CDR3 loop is CASLGQTRSTDTQYF. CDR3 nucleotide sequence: TGTGCCAGCTTAGGGCAGACTAGAAGCACAGATACGCAGTATTTT.

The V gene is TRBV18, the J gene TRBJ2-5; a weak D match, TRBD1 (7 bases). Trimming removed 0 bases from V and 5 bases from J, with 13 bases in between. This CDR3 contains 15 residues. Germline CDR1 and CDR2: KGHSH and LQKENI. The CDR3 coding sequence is TGTGCCAGCTCACCACCCGGACAGGAGGGTGAGACCCAGTACTTC. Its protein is CASSPPGQEGETQYF.

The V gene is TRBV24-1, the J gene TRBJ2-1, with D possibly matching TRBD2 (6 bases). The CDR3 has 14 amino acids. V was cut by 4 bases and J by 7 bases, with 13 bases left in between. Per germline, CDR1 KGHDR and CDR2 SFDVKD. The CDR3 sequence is CATSEEGLFNEQFF. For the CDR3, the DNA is TGTGCCACCAGTGAGGAGGGACTGTTTAATGAGCAGTTCTTC.

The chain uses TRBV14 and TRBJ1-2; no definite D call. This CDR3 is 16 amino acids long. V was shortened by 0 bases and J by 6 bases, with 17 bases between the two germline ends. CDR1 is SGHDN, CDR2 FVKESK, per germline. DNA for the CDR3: TGTGCCAGCAGCCAAGATATGAGGAGACCGCAAAATGGCTACACCTTC. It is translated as CASSQDMRRPQNGYTF.

The CDR3 bases are TGTGCCAGCAGCTTGGGTACTGGAAGCAACTACGAGCAGTACTTC. Translated: CASSLGTGSNYEQYF. The V gene is TRBV5-4, the J gene TRBJ2-7, with D unresolved. Trimming took off 0 bases at V and 3 bases at J, with 13 bases between the two ends. Germline values: CDR1 SGHNT, CDR2 YYREEE (reference sequence). This CDR3 has 15 residues.

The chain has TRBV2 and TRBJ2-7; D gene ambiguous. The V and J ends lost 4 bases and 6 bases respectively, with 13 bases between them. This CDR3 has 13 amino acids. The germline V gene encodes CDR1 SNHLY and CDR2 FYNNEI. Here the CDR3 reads CASSAQAMSEQYV. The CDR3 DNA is TGTGCCAGCAGTGCCCAGGCGATGAGCGAGCAGTACGTC.

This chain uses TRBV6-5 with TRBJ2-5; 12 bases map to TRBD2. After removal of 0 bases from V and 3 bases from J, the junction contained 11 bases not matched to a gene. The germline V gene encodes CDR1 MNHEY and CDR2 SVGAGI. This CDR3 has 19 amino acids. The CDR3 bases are TGTGCCAGCAGTTACTCCCCGCAAGTGCTAGCGGGAGGGAAAGAGACCCAGTACTTC. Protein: CASSYSPQVLAGGKETQYF.

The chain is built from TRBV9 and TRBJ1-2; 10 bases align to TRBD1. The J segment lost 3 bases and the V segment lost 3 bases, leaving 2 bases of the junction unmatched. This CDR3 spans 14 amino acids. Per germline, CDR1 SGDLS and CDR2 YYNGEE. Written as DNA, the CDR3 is TGTGCCAGCAGCGCCGGGACAGGGGACTATGGCTACACCTTC. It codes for CASSAGTGDYGYTF.

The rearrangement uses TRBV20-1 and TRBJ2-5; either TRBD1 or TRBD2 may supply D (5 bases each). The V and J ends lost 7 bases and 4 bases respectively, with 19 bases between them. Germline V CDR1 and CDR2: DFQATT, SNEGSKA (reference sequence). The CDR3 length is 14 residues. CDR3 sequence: CSGNTGTAGETQYF. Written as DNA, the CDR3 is TGCAGTGGCAACACCGGGACGGCGGGAGAGACCCAGTACTTC.

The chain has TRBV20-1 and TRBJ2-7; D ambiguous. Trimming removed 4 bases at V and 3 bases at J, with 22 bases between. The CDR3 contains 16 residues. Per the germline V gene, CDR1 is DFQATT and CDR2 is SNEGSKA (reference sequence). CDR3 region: CSATDGLRPKIYEQYF. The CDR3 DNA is TGCAGTGCTACTGACGGGTTGAGACCCAAGATCTACGAGCAGTACTTC.

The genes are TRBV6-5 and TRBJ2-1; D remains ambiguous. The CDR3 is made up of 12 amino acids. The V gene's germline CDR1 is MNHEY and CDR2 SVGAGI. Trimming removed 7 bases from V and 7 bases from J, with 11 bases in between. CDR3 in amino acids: CASTQRVNEQFF. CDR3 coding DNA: TGTGCCAGCACCCAAAGGGTGAATGAGCAGTTCTTC.

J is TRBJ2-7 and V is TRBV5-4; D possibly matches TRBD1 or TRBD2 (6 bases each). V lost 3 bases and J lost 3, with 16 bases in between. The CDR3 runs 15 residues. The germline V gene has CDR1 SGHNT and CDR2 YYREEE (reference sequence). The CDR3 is CASSWGAGTLYEQYF. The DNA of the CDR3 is TGTGCCAGCAGCTGGGGGGCGGGTACCCTCTACGAGCAGTACTTC. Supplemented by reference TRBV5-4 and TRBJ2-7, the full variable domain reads ETGVTQSPTHLIKTRGQQVTLRCSSQSGHNTVSWYQQALGQGPQFIFQYYREEENGRGNFPPRFSGLQFPNYSSELNVNALELDDSALYLCASSWGAGTLYEQYFGPGTRLTVT.

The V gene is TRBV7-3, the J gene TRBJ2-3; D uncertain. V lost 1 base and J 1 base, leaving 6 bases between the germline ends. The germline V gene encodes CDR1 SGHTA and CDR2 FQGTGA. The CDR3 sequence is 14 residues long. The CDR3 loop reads CASSLNGGTDTQYF. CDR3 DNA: TGTGCCAGCAGCTTAAACGGTGGCACAGATACGCAGTATTTT.

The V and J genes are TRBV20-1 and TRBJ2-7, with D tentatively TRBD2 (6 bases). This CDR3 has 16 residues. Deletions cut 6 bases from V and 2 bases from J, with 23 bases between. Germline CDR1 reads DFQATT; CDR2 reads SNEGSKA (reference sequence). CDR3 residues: CSAIKTGTPQPYEQYF. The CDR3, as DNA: TGCAGTGCGATAAAGACTGGGACTCCCCAACCCTACGAGCAGTACTTC.

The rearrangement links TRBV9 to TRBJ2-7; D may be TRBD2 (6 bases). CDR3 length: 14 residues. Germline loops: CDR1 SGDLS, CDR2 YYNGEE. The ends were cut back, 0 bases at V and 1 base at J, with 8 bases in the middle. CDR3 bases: TGTGCCAGCAGCGTAGTGGAGGGATCCTACGAGCAGTACGTC. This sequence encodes CASSVVEGSYEQYV.

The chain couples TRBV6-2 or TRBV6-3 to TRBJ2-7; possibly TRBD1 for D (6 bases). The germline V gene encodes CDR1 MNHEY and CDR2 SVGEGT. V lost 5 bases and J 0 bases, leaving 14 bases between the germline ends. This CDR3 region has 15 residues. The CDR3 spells CASSKDSLSSYEQYV. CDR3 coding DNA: TGTGCCAGCAGTAAGGACAGTCTTAGCTCCTACGAGCAGTACGTC.

CDR3 protein: CASSLVLEAGELFF. CDR3 coding DNA: TGTGCCAGCAGCTTAGTACTAGAGGCCGGGGAGCTGTTTTTT. This chain connects TRBV7-2 to TRBJ2-2, with a weak D call TRBD2 (5 bases). Germline V lookup: CDR1 SGHTA, CDR2 FQGNSA. Trimming shortened V by 1 base and J by 6 bases, and 9 bases separated the two germline ends. This CDR3 is 14 amino acids long.

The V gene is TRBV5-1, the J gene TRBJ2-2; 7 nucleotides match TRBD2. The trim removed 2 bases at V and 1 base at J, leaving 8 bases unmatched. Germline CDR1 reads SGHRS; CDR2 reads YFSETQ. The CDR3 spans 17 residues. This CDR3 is CASSLLTSRQNTGELFF. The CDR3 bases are TGCGCCAGCAGCTTACTGACTAGCCGCCAGAACACCGGGGAGCTGTTTTTT.

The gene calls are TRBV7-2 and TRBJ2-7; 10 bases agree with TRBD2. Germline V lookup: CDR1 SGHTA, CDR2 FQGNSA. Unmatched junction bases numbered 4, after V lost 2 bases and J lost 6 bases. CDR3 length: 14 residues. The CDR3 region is CASSLLAGASEQYF. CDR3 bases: TGTGCCAGCAGCTTACTAGCGGGAGCGAGCGAGCAGTACTTC.

CDR3 region: CASSLGRDRVQPQHF. The CDR3 nucleotides are TGTGCCAGCAGTTTGGGCCGGGACAGGGTTCAGCCCCAGCATTTT. The chain uses TRBV27 and TRBJ1-5; 9 positions match TRBD1. Germline-derived CDR1 and CDR2 are MNHEY and SMNVEV (reference sequence). The length of the CDR3 is 15 residues. With V trimmed by 3 bases and J by 6 bases, 6 bases remained unmatched.

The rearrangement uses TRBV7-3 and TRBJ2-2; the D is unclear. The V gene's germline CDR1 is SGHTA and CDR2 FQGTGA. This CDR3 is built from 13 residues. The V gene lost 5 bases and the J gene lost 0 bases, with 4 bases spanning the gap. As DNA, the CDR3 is TGTGCCAGCAGCCGGACGAACACCGGGGAGCTGTTTTTT. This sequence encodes CASSRTNTGELFF.